The rows below give T cell receptor beta chains drawn from one sample of a study of identical twins. MiXCR was run by TCRdb on the 5' RACE reads, yielding one entry per CDR3 protein. The sample lists 500,000 to 700,000 distinct CDR3 sequences; about 7.6% were seen once. The same data also went into a second study, on yellow fever vaccine responses in identical twins.

The sample comprised PBMCs. The receptors originated from a woman in her late teens or twenties in good health. The CDR3 runs from the conserved cysteine through the conserved F or W. D genes are given only for firm matches. Only some rows state a clone size, as once, few, many or a class for expanded clones.

d_gene	abundance	j_gene	v_gene	CDR3nt	CDR3aa
TRBD2	-	TRBJ2-3	TRBV4-1	TGCGCCAGCAGCCTTCTCATTCTAGCGGGGGCGGATTCGTGGGAAGATACGCAGTATTTT	CASSLLILAGADSWEDTQYF
TRBD2	-	TRBJ2-1	TRBV13	TGTGCCAGCAGCTTGTGGCGGGAGGACAATGAGCAGTTCTTC	CASSLWREDNEQFF
TRBD1	-	TRBJ2-3	TRBV12-3/TRBV12-4	TGTGCCAGCAAAGACAGGGGAGGCACAGATACGCAGTATTTT	CASKDRGGTDTQYF
TRBD1	-	TRBJ2-3	TRBV6-2/TRBV6-3	TGTGCCAGCAGATCACCCTCCGGGACAGGGGCCTCCGGTACGCAGTATTTT	CASRSPSGTGASGTQYF
TRBD1	-	TRBJ1-1	TRBV12-3/TRBV12-4	TGTGCCAGCAGTCTTCCCGGGACAGGGGAGAGGACTGAAGCTTTCTTT	CASSLPGTGERTEAFF
TRBD1	many	TRBJ1-2	TRBV29-1	TGCAGCGTAGAACAGGGGGCAAGCTATGGCTACACCTTC	CSVEQGASYGYTF
-	few	TRBJ2-3	TRBV7-2	TGTGCCAGCAGCCCAGACAGGAGCACAGATACGCAGTATTTT	CASSPDRSTDTQYF
-	-	TRBJ1-2	TRBV28	TGTGCCAGCAGTTTAGAGGGGCCGTCCTATGGCTACACCTTC	CASSLEGPSYGYTF
-	many	TRBJ2-5	TRBV12-3/TRBV12-4	TGTGCCAGCAAGGATCGGTTATCGGAGACCCAGTACTTC	CASKDRLSETQYF
-	-	TRBJ2-1	TRBV12-3/TRBV12-4	TGTGCCAGCAGTATAAACAGGGGAGGGAATGAGCAGTTCTTC	CASSINRGGNEQFF
-	many	TRBJ2-3	TRBV13	TGTGCCAGCAGTTTCAGAGGGCCTGATGGAGATACGCAGTATTTT	CASSFRGPDGDTQYF
-	-	TRBJ1-2	TRBV11-2	TGTGCCAGCAGCGCTAATTTCAACTACACCTTC	CASSANFNYTF
TRBD2	few	TRBJ2-1	TRBV7-4	TGTGCCAGCAGCGCAACCCGTAGCGGGAGTACCAATGAGCAGTTCTTC	CASSATRSGSTNEQFF
-	few	TRBJ1-1	TRBV27	TGTGCCAGCGTAGGGGGGAACACTGAAGCTTTCTTT	CASVGGNTEAFF
-	-	TRBJ2-2	TRBV11-3	TGTGCCAGCAGCCCGCGTTATGGGTCCGGGGAGCTGTTTTTT	CASSPRYGSGELFF
-	many	TRBJ1-1	TRBV7-9	TGTGCCAGCAGCGAAGACCTGGCGTGGACTGAAGCTTTCTTT	CASSEDLAWTEAFF
-	many	TRBJ2-3	TRBV10-3	TGTGCCATCAGTGAGTCAGGGGGGGCTGGCACAGATACGCAGTATTTT	CAISESGGAGTDTQYF
-	-	TRBJ1-1	TRBV5-6	TGTGCCAGCAGCCACCAACAGAAGTACACTGAAGCTTTCTTT	CASSHQQKYTEAFF
TRBD1	few	TRBJ2-2	TRBV27	TGTGCCAGCAGTTTATTTCGACAGGGGGCAAAGACCGGGGAGCTGTTTTTT	CASSLFRQGAKTGELFF
-	-	TRBJ1-1	TRBV9	TGTGCCAGCAGCGTAGATTCTCAGAGGAACACTGAAGCTTTCTTT	CASSVDSQRNTEAFF
-	-	TRBJ2-3	TRBV10-3	TGTGCCACCAAGAGTCGTGAGGGGGGCTCCACAGATACGCAGTATTTT	CATKSREGGSTDTQYF
TRBD2	few	TRBJ2-7	TRBV28	TGTGCCAGCACCCGGTCCCCGGGACTAGCGGGAGGTCCCTACGAGCAGTACTTC	CASTRSPGLAGGPYEQYF
-	few	TRBJ1-5	TRBV20-1	TGCAGTGCTAGAGAAGAGATCTATAGCAATCAGCCCCAGCATTTT	CSAREEIYSNQPQHF
-	-	TRBJ1-2	TRBV29-1	TGCAGCTACGATGGCTACACCTTC	CSYDGYTF